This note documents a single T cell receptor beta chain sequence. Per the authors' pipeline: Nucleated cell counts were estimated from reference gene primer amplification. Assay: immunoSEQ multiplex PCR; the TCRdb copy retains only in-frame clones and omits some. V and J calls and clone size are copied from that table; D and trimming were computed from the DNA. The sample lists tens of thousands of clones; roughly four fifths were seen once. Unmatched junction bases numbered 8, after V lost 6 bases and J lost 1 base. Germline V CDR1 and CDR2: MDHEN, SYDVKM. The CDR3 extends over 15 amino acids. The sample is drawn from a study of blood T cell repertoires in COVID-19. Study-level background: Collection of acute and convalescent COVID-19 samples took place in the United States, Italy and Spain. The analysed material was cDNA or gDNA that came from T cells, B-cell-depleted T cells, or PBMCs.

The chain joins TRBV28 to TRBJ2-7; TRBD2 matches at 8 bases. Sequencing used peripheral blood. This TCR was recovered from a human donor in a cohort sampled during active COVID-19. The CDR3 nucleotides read TGTGCCAGCAGAATCGGGACTAGAATTTCCTACGAGCAGTACTTC. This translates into CASRIGTRISYEQYF. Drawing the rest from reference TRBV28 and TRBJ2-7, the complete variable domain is DVKVTQSSRYLVKRTGEKVFLECVQDMDHENMFWYRQDPGLGLRLIYFSYDVKMKEKGDIPEGYSVSREKKERFSLILESASTNQTSMYLCASRIGTRISYEQYFGPGTRLTVT.